Below, 27 T cell receptor beta chains from the same sample are listed, as sequenced in a study of blood T cell repertoires in COVID-19. Clones were sequenced by immunoSEQ multiplex PCR, and TCRdb holds only the in-frame ones, with some missing. The sample holds about 160,000 clones, approximately 85% seen once. The sample taken for sequencing was peripheral blood. The receptors here all came from a woman aged 55-75 years with COVID-19, enrolled during active disease.

The chain recombines TRBV7-3 with TRBJ1-5; 7 bases are a match to TRBD1. The germline V gene has CDR1 SGHTA and CDR2 FQGTGA. The CDR3 covers 19 residues. Losses at the gene ends were 3 bases for V and 7 bases for J; bases not matched to a gene: 21. The chain's CDR3 is CASSLKPSPGRDRGQPQHF. The CDR3, as DNA: TGTGCCAGCAGCTTGAAGCCTTCCCCGGGCCGGGACAGAGGCCAGCCCCAGCATTTT.

The V call is TRBV4-1, the J call TRBJ2-5; perhaps TRBD1 as D (6 bases). Trimming left V 3 bases short and J 5 bases short, with 16 bases between. Germline CDR1 is MGHRA and CDR2 is YSYEKL. This CDR3 is built from 15 residues. This chain's CDR3 is CASSHLKTGPETQYF. In DNA form, the CDR3 reads TGCGCCAGCAGCCATTTAAAAACAGGGCCGGAGACCCAGTACTTC.

This chain links TRBV27 with TRBJ1-1; D gene unclear. This CDR3 is built from 12 residues. CDR1 and CDR2 from the germline V gene are MNHEY and SMNVEV (reference sequence). The germline V and J ends were trimmed by 7 bases and 5 bases, with 11 bases remaining between them. In DNA form, the CDR3 reads TGTGCCAGCAAGGCAGTGGAGACTGAAGCTTTCTTT. Protein: CASKAVETEAFF.

The chain uses TRBV27 and TRBJ2-1; 9 nucleotides match TRBD1. Per the germline V gene, CDR1 is MNHEY and CDR2 is SMNVEV (reference sequence). This CDR3 spans 17 amino acids. Unmatched junction bases numbered 13, after V lost 5 bases and J lost 5 bases. CDR3 protein: CASSPSSGTGFHNEQFF. CDR3 bases: TGTGCCAGCAGTCCAAGTTCCGGGACAGGGTTCCACAATGAGCAGTTCTTC.

The chain carries TRBV6-6 and TRBJ1-4; D is unclear. Germline values: CDR1 MNHNY, CDR2 SVGAGI (reference sequence). The V gene lost 2 bases and the J gene lost 0 bases, with 7 bases spanning the gap. This CDR3 is 15 amino acids long. Here the CDR3 reads CASSYGSATNEKLFF. The CDR3 DNA reads TGTGCCAGCAGTTACGGTAGTGCAACTAATGAAAAACTGTTTTTT.

The chain has TRBV5-1 and TRBJ2-1; 8 nucleotides align to TRBD2. The CDR3 loop spans 18 amino acids. Looked up from germline, CDR1 is SGHRS and CDR2 is YFSETQ. The J segment lost 8 bases and the V segment lost 3 bases, leaving 19 bases of the junction unmatched. CDR3 nucleotides: TGCGCCAGCAGCTCTGGAGGGTCGGGAGGGCCAGTGGCCGATGAGCAGTTCTTC. It encodes CASSSGGSGGPVADEQFF.

This clone has just a few counts. V is TRBV4-3 and J is TRBJ2-3; 8 positions agree with TRBD1. Germline V CDR1 and CDR2: LGHNA, YSLEER. Trimming cost V 3 bases and J 0 bases; bases outside gene matches: 8. The CDR3 has 17 residues. CDR3 in DNA: TGCGCCAGCAGCCAGGCCACAGGGGGTTCGAGCACAGATACGCAGTATTTT. Protein product: CASSQATGGSSTDTQYF.

The chain links TRBV4-3 to TRBJ2-3; 11 positions agree with TRBD2. Germline V lookup: CDR1 LGHNA, CDR2 YSLEER. V lost 1 base, J lost 4 bases, and 7 bases stayed unmatched. This CDR3 has 17 residues. The CDR3 nucleotides read TGCGCCAGCAGCCAAGGCGCGACTAGCGGGACGTCAGATACGCAGTATTTT. Its translation: CASSQGATSGTSDTQYF.

This clone was found a few times. This chain connects TRBV5-4 to TRBJ2-1, with 15 bases lining up with TRBD2. Germline-derived CDR1 and CDR2 are SGHNT and YYREEE (reference sequence). V trimming: 4 bases; J trimming: 0 bases; junction bases outside the gene matches: 8. This CDR3 has 19 residues. The CDR3 sequence: CASSPGTSGGQNSYNEQFF. Written as DNA, the CDR3 is TGTGCCAGCAGCCCCGGGACTAGCGGGGGGCAAAACTCCTACAATGAGCAGTTCTTC.

This clone came up many times. This CDR3 is CASSGGLGVKDTQYF. CDR3 nucleotide sequence: TGTGCCAGCAGTGGGGGGTTGGGGGTCAAAGATACGCAGTATTTT. The chain uses TRBV27 and TRBJ2-3, with a weak D call TRBD2 (6 bases). Trimming stripped 5 bases from V and 5 bases from J, with 17 bases between. CDR1 is MNHEY, CDR2 SMNVEV, per germline (reference sequence). The CDR3 covers 15 residues.

The genes are TRBV5-4 and TRBJ2-1, with 8 positions matching TRBD1. Losses at the gene ends were 4 bases for V and 7 bases for J; bases not matched to a gene: 10. Germline loops: CDR1 SGHNT, CDR2 YYREEE (reference sequence). The CDR3 runs to 15 residues. The CDR3 protein is CASSPRTGSSNEQFF. CDR3 coding DNA: TGTGCCAGCAGCCCCCGGACAGGGTCCTCAAATGAGCAGTTCTTC.

The chain combines TRBV13 with TRBJ1-6; D is perhaps TRBD1 (6 bases). CDR1 PRHDT and CDR2 FYEKMQ come from the germline V gene (reference sequence). The V and J ends lost 2 bases and 7 bases respectively, with 6 bases between them. The CDR3 contains 13 residues. The CDR3 nucleotides are TGTGCCAGCAGCTTAAGGGGGAATTCACCCCTCCACTTT. Translated: CASSLRGNSPLHF.

The chain combines TRBV2 with TRBJ1-5; possible D gene TRBD1, 6 bases. This CDR3 has 15 residues. V was cut by 5 bases and J by 2 bases, with 13 bases left in between. Germline V gene data show CDR1 as SNHLY and CDR2 as FYNNEI. Written as DNA, the CDR3 is TGTGCCAGCAGTCCCCAGGGGTATGGCAATCAGCCCCAGCATTTT. This gives the protein CASSPQGYGNQPQHF.

V usage is TRBV5-4 and J usage is TRBJ1-4, with 10 bases matching TRBD1. The CDR3 is made up of 15 amino acids. V dropped 2 bases and J dropped 4; count of bases not matched to a gene: 2. The germline CDR1 and CDR2 sequences are SGHNT and YYREEE (reference sequence). The CDR3 DNA follows: TGTGCCAGCAGCTTATGGGACAGGGGTAATGAAAAACTGTTTTTT. Translating gives CASSLWDRGNEKLFF.

V and J are TRBV19 and TRBJ2-3, with D unresolved. Trimming took 5 bases from V and 1 from J, leaving 13 bases between them. Germline CDR1 reads LNHDA; CDR2 reads SQIVND (reference sequence). This CDR3 has 15 amino acids. This chain's CDR3 is CASSPLIGGTDTQYF. The CDR3 DNA is TGTGCCAGTAGTCCCCTCATTGGAGGCACAGATACGCAGTATTTT.

V usage is TRBV10-3 and J usage is TRBJ1-1; TRBD1 matches 7 bases. The germline gives CDR1 ENHRY, CDR2 SYGVKD. After removal of 6 bases from V and 1 base from J, the junction contained 5 bases not matched to a gene. The CDR3 consists of 14 residues. This CDR3 reads CAIRDRQGNTEAFF. In DNA, the CDR3 is TGTGCCATCAGAGACAGACAGGGGAACACTGAAGCTTTCTTT.

The chain links TRBV7-3 to TRBJ2-7, with D possibly being TRBD2 (5 bases). Trimming took off 5 bases at V and 1 base at J, with 12 bases between the two ends. This CDR3 contains 14 residues. In germline, CDR1 is SGHTA, CDR2 FQGTGA. CDR3 DNA sequence: TGTGCCAGCAGCCCCAGGTCGGGGTCCTACGAGCAGTACTTC. It translates to CASSPRSGSYEQYF. Full variable domain (remainder filled in from reference TRBV7-3 and TRBJ2-7): GAGVSQTPSNKVTEKGKYVELRCDPISGHTALYWYRQSLGQGPEFLIYFQGTGAADDSGLPNDRFFAVRPEGSVSTLKIQRTERGDSAVYLCASSPRSGSYEQYFGPGTRLTVT.

This chain links TRBV11-2 with TRBJ2-2; tentative D call: TRBD1 (5 bases). Trimming removed 2 bases from V and 3 bases from J, with 16 bases in between. The germline V gene encodes CDR1 SGHAT and CDR2 FQNNGV. CDR3 size: 17 residues. The CDR3 region has the DNA TGTGCCAGCAGCTTATGGGGCCACCCCCAGGACACCGGGGAGCTGTTTTTT. It is translated as CASSLWGHPQDTGELFF.

This chain uses TRBV5-6 with TRBJ2-3; 9 bases line up with TRBD2. With V trimmed by 4 bases and J by 5 bases, 5 bases remained unmatched. Germline V gene sequence: CDR1 SGHDT, CDR2 YYEEEE. The CDR3 is made up of 14 amino acids. The CDR3 protein is CASSASGGRDTQYF. CDR3 DNA: TGTGCCAGCAGCGCGAGCGGGGGGCGAGATACGCAGTATTTT.

The V and J genes are TRBV28 and TRBJ1-2, with 7 nucleotides matching TRBD1. The germline V gene has CDR1 MDHEN and CDR2 SYDVKM. The trim removed 6 bases at V and 7 bases at J, leaving 5 bases unmatched. CDR3 length equals 12 residues. In DNA form, the CDR3 reads TGTGCCAGCAGAAAACAGGGGATTGGCTACACCTTC. It specifies CASRKQGIGYTF.

The chain recombines TRBV29-1 with TRBJ2-3; 13 bases fit TRBD2. V gave up 4 bases and J gave up 6 bases; unmatched junction bases: 4. The CDR3 has 14 residues. The germline V gene has CDR1 SQVTM and CDR2 ANQGSEA. The CDR3 here is CSVVGLAGSDTQYF. DNA for the CDR3: TGCAGCGTTGTGGGACTAGCGGGATCCGATACGCAGTATTTT.

The V and J genes are TRBV5-6 and TRBJ1-1; 9 bases agree with TRBD1. With 0 bases clipped from V and 11 bases from J, the junction kept 8 bases outside the gene matches. Germline V gene lookup returns CDR1 SGHDT and CDR2 YYEEEE. The CDR3 contains 14 residues. This chain's CDR3 is CASSLAGDRVDAFF. DNA of the CDR3: TGTGCCAGCAGCTTGGCCGGGGACAGGGTGGACGCTTTCTTT. Drawing the rest from reference TRBV5-6 and TRBJ1-1, the complete variable domain is DAGVTQSPTHLIKTRGQQVTLRCSPKSGHDTVSWYQQALGQGPQFIFQYYEEEERQRGNFPDRFSGHQFPNYSSELNVNALLLGDSALYLCASSLAGDRVDAFFGQGTRLTVV.

This sequence joins TRBV7-2 and TRBJ2-3; weak D call: TRBD2 (6 bases). This CDR3 spans 14 amino acids. Trimming removed 1 base at V and 5 bases at J, with 10 bases between. The germline CDR1 and CDR2 sequences are SGHTA and FQGNSA. The DNA of the CDR3 is TGTGCCAGCAGCTTAGTAAGGGGAGGAGATACGCAGTATTTT. It yields the protein CASSLVRGGDTQYF.

The J gene is TRBJ1-4, the V gene TRBV5-1; tentative D call: TRBD1 (5 bases). The germline gives CDR1 SGHRS, CDR2 YFSETQ. The CDR3 runs to 14 residues. Trimming pared 3 bases from V and 4 bases from J, leaving 10 bases between. This CDR3 is CASSSLGRNEKLFF. In DNA, the CDR3 is TGCGCCAGCAGCTCCTTGGGGCGTAATGAAAAACTGTTTTTT.

This chain joins TRBV3-1 (or the pseudogene TRBV3-2) and TRBJ2-2, with 9 bases identical to TRBD1. The CDR3 loop spans 17 amino acids. V dropped 3 bases and J dropped 4; count of bases not matched to a gene: 9. The germline gives CDR1 LGHDT, CDR2 YNNKEL (reference sequence). CDR3 DNA sequence: TGTGCCAGCAGCCACCTCCGGGACAGGGTCGCCACCGGGGAGCTGTTTTTT. It yields the protein CASSHLRDRVATGELFF.

The chain couples TRBV10-3 to TRBJ1-1; the match to TRBD1 covers 8 bases. The CDR3 has 12 amino acids. V lost 10 bases to trimming and J lost 7 bases; unmatched junction nucleotides: 8. CDR1 is ENHRY and CDR2 is SYGVKD in the germline V gene. CDR3 sequence (DNA): TGTGCCACCCGGACAGGGCAGGGTGAAGCTTTCTTT. Translating gives CATRTGQGEAFF.

This clone was seen only a few times. V is TRBV7-2 and J is TRBJ1-5; maybe TRBD1 (6 bases). The V end lost 1 base, the J end lost 7 bases, and 11 bases lay between the germline ends. This CDR3 has 14 residues. Germline loops: CDR1 SGHTA, CDR2 FQGNSA. CDR3 residues: CASSLVRGGQPQHF. The CDR3 DNA follows: TGTGCCAGCAGCTTAGTCAGGGGTGGCCAGCCCCAGCATTTT.